The source of this T cell receptor (beta chain) is a study of response to subunit inactivated influenza vaccine. General study findings and limits: Only a handful of new T cells, the authors suggested, are recruited with each seasonal influenza vaccination.

CDR1 and CDR2 (germline): SGHRS, YFSETQ. Between the trimmed V and J ends, which lost 4 bases and 3 bases, there was a span of 11 bases. This CDR3 comprises 15 residues. Comment on this clonotype: Its antigen remains unidentified.

Each CDR3 protein gets one entry after TCRdb re-called the RT-PCR reads with MiXCR. Among about 540,000 distinct CDR3 sequences listed, around 13% were seen once. The source material was PBMCs from blood, sampled 11 to 12 days after vaccination. This TCR was sampled from a man in his forties or fifties who received an inactivated influenza vaccine. The V call is TRBV5-1, the J call TRBJ1-6; D is uncertain. Written as DNA, the CDR3 is TGCGCCAGCAGCCCGAGTCCCAGCTATAATTCACCCCTCCACTTT. Translation gives CASSPSPSYNSPLHF.